These 30 T cell receptor beta chains share one sample of origin, sequenced in a study of cytomegalovirus exposure and HLA in healthy donors. Use of 60 Vbeta and 13 Jbeta primers characterized the PCR. Libraries were prepared by immunoSEQ multiplex PCR; TCRdb keeps only in-frame clonotypes and omits some of them. The data show approximately 150,000 clones, about 78% seen once. The sample comprised PBMCs. These receptors were collected from a woman aged 45-65 years in good health and CMV-seropositive.

Comments on this clone: The same CDR3 arises from other DNA sequences in this sample as well. This chain joins TRBV2 and TRBJ2-2, with D maybe TRBD2 (6 bases). Germline assignment: CDR1 SNHLY and CDR2 FYNNEI. Deletions cut 3 bases from V and 5 bases from J, with 13 bases between. This CDR3 spans 15 amino acids. The CDR3 sequence: CASSEDGGNTGELFF. CDR3 coding DNA: TGTGCCAGCAGTGAGGACGGAGGGAATACCGGGGAGCTGTTTTTT.

This sequence joins TRBV19 and TRBJ2-1; D possibly corresponds to TRBD2 (6 bases). CDR1 and CDR2 from the germline V gene are LNHDA and SQIVND (reference sequence). Trimming took 6 bases from V and 1 from J, leaving 16 bases between them. The CDR3 contains 16 residues. The CDR3 here is CASSIGGPLSYNEQFF. CDR3 DNA sequence: TGTGCCAGTAGCATTGGAGGGCCTTTATCCTACAATGAGCAGTTCTTC.

Turning to this clone: The germline gene is not matched at one end of the junction; a read error may be the cause. This chain connects TRBV7-9 to TRBJ2-1; TRBD2 aligns across 11 bases. Per germline, CDR1 SEHNR and CDR2 FQNEAQ (reference sequence). The CDR3 is made up of 14 amino acids. This CDR3 is CASSLGTSGYEQFF. For the CDR3, the DNA is TGTGCCAGCAGTTTAGGGACTAGCGGATATGAGCAGTTCTTC. The entire variable domain, with the rest obtained from reference TRBV7-9 and TRBJ2-1, is as follows: DTGVSQNPRHKITKRGQNVTFRCDPISEHNRLYWYRQTLGQGPEFLTYFQNEAQLEKSRLLSDRFSAERPKGSFSTLEIQRTEQGDSAMYLCASSLGTSGYEQFFGPGTRLTVL.

V is TRBV12-5 and J is TRBJ2-4; 11 bases line up with TRBD2. Trimming at V came to 2 bases and at J to 7 bases, leaving 7 bases not matched to a gene. This CDR3 region has 16 residues. Germline assignment: CDR1 LGHNT and CDR2 FRNRAP. The CDR3: CASGLLLAGDRNIQYF. CDR3 sequence (DNA): TGTGCTAGTGGTTTGCTACTAGCGGGGGATAGGAACATTCAGTACTTC.

In this sample, this clone turned up once. This rearrangement joins TRBV7-8 to TRBJ1-2; D is unresolved. The CDR3 spans 13 residues. Germline V gene lookup returns CDR1 SGHVS and CDR2 FQNEAQ. The V gene lost 4 bases and the J gene lost 7 bases, with 13 bases spanning the gap. The CDR3 is CASSSWTEGGYTF. CDR3 in DNA: TGTGCCAGCAGCTCCTGGACCGAGGGTGGCTACACCTTC.

The rearrangement links TRBV13 to TRBJ1-2, with D possibly matching TRBD1 (6 bases). The V end lost 2 bases, the J end lost 8 bases, and 18 bases lay between the germline ends. CDR3 length equals 15 residues. The germline V gene has CDR1 PRHDT and CDR2 FYEKMQ (reference sequence). Written as DNA, the CDR3 is TGTGCCAGCAGCTTAAGGCAACAGGGATCGGAAGGCTACACCTTC. It yields the protein CASSLRQQGSEGYTF.

This chain uses TRBV27 with TRBJ2-7, with a tentative D call TRBD2 (5 bases). The CDR3 is made up of 14 amino acids. Trimming took off 3 bases at V and 5 bases at J, with 14 bases between the two ends. The germline V gene has CDR1 MNHEY and CDR2 SMNVEV (reference sequence). CDR3 protein: CASSFFSSRDEQYF. In DNA form, the CDR3 reads TGTGCCAGCAGTTTTTTCTCATCGAGGGACGAGCAGTACTTC.

This clone was detected only once. The chain uses TRBV6-1 and TRBJ2-5, with 10 bases lining up with TRBD2. With the DNA end fitting TRBJ2-7 better, the J assignment may be wrong. Germline V gene data show CDR1 as MNHNS and CDR2 as SASEGT. The CDR3 is 13 residues long. CDR3 coding DNA: TGTGCCAGCGAGCGGGGGGGTACCTACGAGCAGTACTTC. It codes for CASERGGTYEQYF.

The rearrangement links TRBV2 to TRBJ1-6, with D possibly being TRBD1 (5 bases). V was clipped by 9 bases and J by 5 bases, with 17 bases between them. Per the germline V gene, CDR1 is SNHLY and CDR2 is FYNNEI. CDR3 length: 15 residues. The CDR3 coding sequence is TGTGCCAGTACGATGGGGGGTTCCCATAATTCACCCCTCCACTTT. The encoded protein is CASTMGGSHNSPLHF.

The chain has TRBV7-9 and TRBJ2-1; no firm D call. The CDR3 consists of 18 residues. The V end was cut by 5 bases, the J end by 0 bases, with 20 bases between. Germline V gives CDR1 SEHNR, CDR2 FQNEAQ (reference sequence). The CDR3 region has the DNA TGTGCCAGCAGCCCCCGGTTTGGTCCAACGAGCTCCTACAATGAGCAGTTCTTC. This translates into CASSPRFGPTSSYNEQFF.

The chain joins TRBV18 to TRBJ1-2, with 8 bases fitting TRBD1. Germline CDR1 reads KGHSH; CDR2 reads LQKENI. V was pared by 4 bases and J by 5 bases, with 9 bases of the junction left unmatched. This CDR3 is built from 15 residues. For the CDR3, the DNA is TGTGCCAGCTCACAGGGACAGGCACTTTCTTATGGCTACACCTTC. Translation: CASSQGQALSYGYTF.

V is TRBV12-5 and J is TRBJ2-1; tentatively, D is TRBD2 (6 bases). V gave up 6 bases and J gave up 15 bases, with 18 bases separating them. Germline values: CDR1 LGHNT, CDR2 FRNRAP. This CDR3 has 12 amino acids. For the CDR3, the DNA is TGTGCTAGTGGGCCGGGACTCGCCCTGGGGTTCTTC. Amino acid sequence: CASGPGLALGFF.

The chain recombines TRBV5-5 with TRBJ2-7; no firm D call. The V gene lost 2 bases and the J gene lost 4 bases, with 4 bases spanning the gap. Germline V gives CDR1 SGHKS, CDR2 YYEKEE (reference sequence). CDR3 size: 11 residues. The CDR3 region is CASSFRYEQYF. For the CDR3, the DNA is TGTGCCAGCAGCTTTCGGTACGAGCAGTACTTC.

V is TRBV27 and J is TRBJ2-7, with 8 nucleotides matching TRBD2. The CDR3 loop spans 15 amino acids. Looked up from germline, CDR1 is MNHEY and CDR2 is SMNVEV (reference sequence). The J segment lost 1 base and the V segment lost 6 bases, leaving 8 bases of the junction unmatched. The CDR3 coding sequence is TGTGCCAGCAGCCCCGGGACTAGGTTTTCCTACGAGCAGTACTTC. It yields the protein CASSPGTRFSYEQYF.

The CDR3 DNA sequence: TGTGCCAGTAGCAAAGGGGAGGTCAGCTCCTACGAGCAGTACTTC. Encoded protein: CASSKGEVSSYEQYF. The chain couples TRBV19 to TRBJ2-7, with D tentatively TRBD2 (6 bases). Trimming pared 6 bases from V and 0 bases from J, leaving 15 bases between. The CDR3 loop spans 15 amino acids. Looked up from germline, CDR1 is LNHDA and CDR2 is SQIVND (reference sequence).

The rearrangement links TRBV2 to TRBJ2-3, with a possible D match to TRBD2 (7 bases). V was trimmed by 6 bases and J by 0 bases, leaving 16 bases between them. This CDR3 contains 16 residues. Per germline, CDR1 SNHLY and CDR2 FYNNEI. CDR3 amino acids: CASSREGGASTDTQYF. CDR3 DNA sequence: TGTGCCAGCAGCCGAGAGGGGGGGGCTAGCACAGATACGCAGTATTTT.

This clone was detected only once. J is TRBJ2-2 and V is TRBV19; TRBD1 matches at 7 bases. After removal of 5 bases from V and 0 bases from J, the junction contained 3 bases not matched to a gene. The germline gives CDR1 LNHDA, CDR2 SQIVND (reference sequence). This CDR3 has 15 amino acids. CDR3 loop: CASSPGTANTGELFF. CDR3 in DNA: TGTGCCAGTAGTCCCGGGACAGCGAACACCGGGGAGCTGTTTTTT.

The V call is TRBV6-6, the J call TRBJ1-1; D may be TRBD1 (5 bases). V lost 6 bases, J lost 7 bases, and 6 bases lay in between. The germline V gene encodes CDR1 MNHNY and CDR2 SVGAGI (reference sequence). CDR3 length: 10 residues. CDR3 coding DNA: TGTGCCAGCAGCACAGGTGAAGCTTTCTTT. It yields the protein CASSTGEAFF.

V gene TRBV7-9 combines with J gene TRBJ2-7; D ambiguous. The CDR3 extends over 14 amino acids. V was cut by 4 bases and J by 0 bases, with 10 bases left in between. Germline V gene sequence: CDR1 SEHNR, CDR2 FQNEAQ (reference sequence). In DNA, the CDR3 is TGTGCCAGCAGCTCCGGGTTTTTCTCCTACGAGCAGTACTTC. Protein sequence: CASSSGFFSYEQYF.

The rearrangement joins TRBV2 to TRBJ2-1; 13 nucleotides align to TRBD2. The CDR3 spans 18 residues. Germline CDR1 and CDR2: SNHLY and FYNNEI. V lost 7 bases to trimming and J lost 4 bases; unmatched junction nucleotides: 13. The CDR3 reads CASIEERWTSGGYNEQFF. Written as DNA, the CDR3 is TGTGCCAGCATAGAGGAGCGGTGGACTAGCGGGGGATACAATGAGCAGTTCTTC.

This clone was recorded once. The chain recombines TRBV19 with TRBJ2-5, with TRBD1 identical over 7 bases. The junction had 9 bases not matched to a gene; V was cut back by 6 bases and J by 5 bases. Germline CDR1 and CDR2: LNHDA and SQIVND (reference sequence). The CDR3 loop spans 14 amino acids. DNA for the CDR3: TGTGCCAGTAGCCGGACAGGCGCAGGGGAGACCCAGTACTTC. Translating it yields CASSRTGAGETQYF. Based on the CDR3 plus reference TRBV19 and TRBJ2-5, the full variable domain is DGGITQSPKYLFRKEGQNVTLSCEQNLNHDAMYWYRQDPGQGLRLIYYSQIVNDFQKGDIAEGYSVSREKKESFPLTVTSAQKNPTAFYLCASSRTGAGETQYFGPGTRLLVL.

This chain connects TRBV2 to TRBJ2-1; 7 nucleotides align to TRBD1. The V segment lost 2 bases and the J segment 4 bases; nucleotides outside the gene matches: 2. Germline V gene sequence: CDR1 SNHLY, CDR2 FYNNEI. The length of the CDR3 is 14 residues. The CDR3 is CASSEQGQYNEQFF. The DNA of the CDR3 is TGTGCCAGCAGTGAACAGGGACAGTACAATGAGCAGTTCTTC.

The J gene is TRBJ2-4, the V gene TRBV4-2; 13 bases agree with TRBD2. The CDR3 consists of 17 residues. Trimming took 5 bases from V and 8 from J; bases not matched to a gene: 12. Germline CDR1 LGHNA, CDR2 YNFKEQ. This chain's CDR3 is CASSRSTSGGAGDIQYF. In DNA form, the CDR3 reads TGTGCCAGCAGCAGATCTACTAGCGGGGGGGCCGGGGACATTCAGTACTTC.

The CDR3 nucleotides read TGTGCCAGCAGCTTAACCCAGGGCCACGAGCAGTACTTC. It encodes CASSLTQGHEQYF. The V and J genes are TRBV7-7 and TRBJ2-7; the D gene is possibly TRBD1 (5 bases). Trimming shortened V by 2 bases and J by 5 bases, and 10 bases separated the two germline ends. The CDR3 has 13 residues. The germline CDR1 and CDR2 sequences are SSHAT and FNYEAQ (reference sequence).

The chain recombines TRBV5-1 with TRBJ2-1, with D possibly TRBD1 on 5 matching bases. V shed 0 bases and J shed 7 bases, with 8 bases lying between them. The CDR3 length is 13 residues. The germline V gene has CDR1 SGHRS and CDR2 YFSETQ. The CDR3 loop reads CASSLARANEQFF. The CDR3 bases are TGCGCCAGCAGCTTGGCCAGGGCTAATGAGCAGTTCTTC.

The CDR3 protein is CASSYLALRDGYTF. DNA for the CDR3: TGTGCCAGCAGTTACCTGGCCCTGAGGGATGGCTACACCTTC. The rearrangement links TRBV6-5 to TRBJ1-2; no firm D call. The CDR3 is 14 amino acids. V was shortened by 2 bases and J by 6 bases, with 13 bases between the two germline ends. Germline V gene data show CDR1 as MNHEY and CDR2 as SVGAGI.

In regard to this clone: This sample includes further DNA sequences coding for the same CDR3. This chain links TRBV5-1 with TRBJ1-1, with 7 bases fitting TRBD1. The CDR3 length is 14 residues. V was clipped by 4 bases and J by 1 base; unmatched bases: 4. Germline V gene data show CDR1 as SGHRS and CDR2 as YFSETQ. The DNA of the CDR3 is TGCGCCAGCAGCCCCCGGACAGGGAACACTGAAGCTTTCTTT. Residues: CASSPRTGNTEAFF.

The chain joins TRBV6-1 to TRBJ1-5; D ambiguous. The V gene's germline CDR1 is MNHNS and CDR2 SASEGT. V dropped 7 bases and J dropped 0 bases, with 7 bases sitting between them. The CDR3 is 13 amino acids. The CDR3 here is CASIQSSNQPQHF. CDR3 DNA: TGTGCCAGCATCCAATCTAGCAATCAGCCCCAGCATTTT.

This clone appeared a few times. V usage is TRBV4-2 and J usage is TRBJ1-2; 7 bases fit TRBD1. J gave up 10 bases and V 0 bases, and 8 bases lay outside the gene matches. Germline V CDR1 and CDR2: LGHNA, YNFKEQ. The CDR3 covers 14 residues. The CDR3 here is CASSQDMRDRDYTF. Written as DNA, the CDR3 is TGTGCCAGCAGCCAAGATATGCGGGACAGAGACTACACCTTC.

The rearrangement uses TRBV6-5 and TRBJ2-7; TRBD1 agrees at 7 bases. V lost 4 bases to trimming and J lost 6 bases; unmatched junction nucleotides: 3. Looked up from germline, CDR1 is MNHEY and CDR2 is SVGAGI. The CDR3 is 12 amino acids. The chain's CDR3 is CASSLTGIEQYF. Written as DNA, the CDR3 is TGTGCCAGCAGTTTGACAGGGATCGAGCAGTACTTC.